This TCR beta chain was captured by sequencing in a study of blood T cell repertoires in COVID-19 (dated by TCRdb to 2020 to 2022). Study-wide context: Samples from collaborators originated in the United States, Italy and Spain and spanned both the acute and convalescent phases of COVID-19. The material from the prospective study consisted of cDNA or gDNA derived from T cells, B-cell-depleted T cells, or PBMCs. Subjects who had been exposed to COVID-19, were actively infected with it, or had recovered from it provided the deeply sampled blood TCRbeta repertoires that made up the dataset. A freely available public database, intended as a resource for researchers studying the immune response to SARS-CoV-2, is where the repertoires were released. The samples were drawn from the first 160 participants of the ongoing ImmuneRACE study and from 1,200 or so subjects provided by 6 global collaborators. A de-identified subject ID, COVID-19 status, age in years and sex were almost always included in the sample metadata. Where available, HLA class I and class II types were obtained from metadata supplied by the sample provider rather than from assay-based typing.

Note on this clone: Its cognate antigen has yet to be identified. No quality values exist for individual bases; no much larger clone is one base distant.

The immunoSEQ Assay, a bias-controlled multiplex PCR, was used to amplify TCRbeta CDR3 regions from genomic DNA. As for how the authors treated the data: Within the assay, amplification of reference gene primers was used to estimate how many nucleated cells each sample contained. To quantify the absolute abundance of each unique TCRbeta CDR3 rearrangement, sequence reads were collapsed and filtered. For each sample, productive Simpson clonality was calculated as the square root of Simpson's diversity index over productive rearrangements. TCRdb stores this immuneACCESS table with in-frame sequences only. Part of the clones is absent; in the studies checked, under half of the shortfall reflects unresolved V genes, and no reason is known for the rest. From that table come the V and J calls and clone size; the DNA was used to work out D and trimming. Counted in this sample were 200,000 to 250,000 clones; about 84% of them appeared once. In total, the top ten clones hold roughly 1.9% of the sample.

Findings and caveats that apply to the study as a whole: How much clinical and demographic metadata was included differed by source and by participant, and the metadata was provided uncurated.

Looking up the germline V gene yields CDR1 SNHLY and CDR2 FYNNEI. The CDR3, from cysteine to phenylalanine, totals 15 residues. The kept DNA is CDR3 alone, 45 bases in frame from the first base. V has 7 bases trimmed and J has 2 bases trimmed; junction bases matching no gene number 8. Participants in the prospective study were enrolled through a virtual design, were aged roughly 18 to 100 years, and lived in approximately 24 United States geographic areas. To assign participants to cohorts, the prospective study relied on clinical history that participants themselves reported in a screening survey and a study questionnaire. Recovered participants in ImmuneRACE Cohort 3 were defined by two consecutive negative NP/OP PCR tests, clearance by a healthcare professional, or resolution of symptoms. In the prospective study, whole blood, serum and a nasopharyngeal or oropharyngeal swab were collected from each participant by mobile phlebotomists. Over a 2-month period, participants in the prospective study had the option of providing additional blood draws and questionnaires. Before DNA extraction, blood samples from the prospective study were shipped at room temperature or frozen.

The specimen was PBMCs or T cells enriched from blood (not recorded which). The clonotype comes from a woman aged 45-65 years who had recovered from COVID-19. This chain is built from TRBV2 and TRBJ1-5, with 7 bases matching TRBD1. The CDR3 loop reads CASTQTGRGNQPQHF. The DNA reads TGTGCCAGCACGCAGACAGGGAGAGGCAATCAGCCCCAGCATTTT.